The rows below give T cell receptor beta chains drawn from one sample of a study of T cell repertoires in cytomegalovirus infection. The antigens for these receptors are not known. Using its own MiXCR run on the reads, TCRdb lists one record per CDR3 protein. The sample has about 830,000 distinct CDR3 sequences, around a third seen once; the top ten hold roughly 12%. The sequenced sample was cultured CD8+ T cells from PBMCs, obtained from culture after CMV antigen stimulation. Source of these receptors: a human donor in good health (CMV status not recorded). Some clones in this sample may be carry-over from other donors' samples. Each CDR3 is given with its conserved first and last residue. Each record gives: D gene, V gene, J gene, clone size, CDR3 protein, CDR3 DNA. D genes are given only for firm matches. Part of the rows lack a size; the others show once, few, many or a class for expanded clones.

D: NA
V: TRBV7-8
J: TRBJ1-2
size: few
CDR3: CASSLGGRDGYTF
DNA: TGTGCCAGCAGCTTAGGGGGGAGGGACGGCTACACCTTC

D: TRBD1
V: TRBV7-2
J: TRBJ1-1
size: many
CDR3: CASSSDRPGAFF
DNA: TGTGCCAGCAGCTCGGACAGGCCGGGAGCTTTCTTT

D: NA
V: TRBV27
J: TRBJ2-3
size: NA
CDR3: CASSLSFPRSTDTQYF
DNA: TGTGCCAGCAGTTTATCGTTTCCAAGAAGCACAGATACGCAGTATTTT

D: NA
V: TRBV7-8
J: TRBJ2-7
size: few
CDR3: CASSLGFPTYEQYF
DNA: TGTGCCAGCAGCTTGGGCTTTCCGACATACGAGCAGTACTTC

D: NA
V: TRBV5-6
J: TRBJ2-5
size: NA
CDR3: CASGFPTRQETQYF
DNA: TGTGCCAGCGGTTTTCCGACACGTCAAGAGACCCAGTACTTC

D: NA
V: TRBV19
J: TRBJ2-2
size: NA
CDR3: CASSIRDGARTGELFF
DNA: TGTGCCAGTAGTATCCGGGACGGCGCCAGAACCGGGGAGCTGTTTTTT

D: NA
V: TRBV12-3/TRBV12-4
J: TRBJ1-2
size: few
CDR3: CASSSGTRARYGYTF
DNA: TGTGCCAGCAGTTCCGGGACCCGGGCGAGGTATGGCTACACCTTC

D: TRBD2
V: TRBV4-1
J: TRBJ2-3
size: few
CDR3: CASSRIGTSVSTDTQYF
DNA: TGCGCCAGCAGCAGGATCGGGACTAGCGTATCCACAGATACGCAGTATTTT

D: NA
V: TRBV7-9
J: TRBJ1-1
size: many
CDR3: CASSLEASPEAFF
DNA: TGTGCCAGCAGCTTAGAGGCGTCCCCTGAAGCTTTCTTT

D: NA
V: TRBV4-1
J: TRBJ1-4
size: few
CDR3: CASSQVHSATNEKLFF
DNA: TGCGCCAGCAGCCAAGTACACAGTGCAACTAATGAAAAACTGTTTTTT

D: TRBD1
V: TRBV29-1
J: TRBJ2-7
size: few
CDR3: CSSMTGLGYEQYF
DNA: TGCAGCTCGATGACAGGGTTAGGTTACGAGCAGTACTTC

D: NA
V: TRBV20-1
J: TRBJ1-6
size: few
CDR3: CSARDLEGPSPLHF
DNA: TGCAGTGCTAGAGATCTAGAGGGGCCCTCACCCCTCCACTTT

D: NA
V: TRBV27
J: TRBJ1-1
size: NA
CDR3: CASSPGGSSYTEAFF
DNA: TGTGCCAGCAGCCCAGGTGGGAGTTCTTACACTGAAGCTTTCTTT

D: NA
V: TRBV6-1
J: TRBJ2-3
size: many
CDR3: CASTSWWGSTDTQYF
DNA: TGTGCCAGCACCTCATGGTGGGGGAGCACAGATACGCAGTATTTT

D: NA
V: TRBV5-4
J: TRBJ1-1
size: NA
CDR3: CASSSVRESYEAFF
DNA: TGTGCCAGCAGCTCGGTTAGGGAATCATATGAAGCTTTCTTT

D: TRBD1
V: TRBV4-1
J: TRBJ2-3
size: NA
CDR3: CASSQPGQGVDTQYF
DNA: TGCGCCAGCAGCCAACCAGGACAGGGTGTAGATACGCAGTATTTT

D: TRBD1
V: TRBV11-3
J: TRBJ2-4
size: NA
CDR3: CASSLDPTQGARGSIQYF
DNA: TGTGCCAGCAGCTTAGACCCCACGCAGGGGGCCCGGGGAAGCATTCAGTACTTC

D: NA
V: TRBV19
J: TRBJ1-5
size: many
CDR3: CASRDLGAESNQPQHF
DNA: TGTGCCAGTAGGGACCTCGGAGCAGAGAGCAATCAGCCCCAGCATTTT

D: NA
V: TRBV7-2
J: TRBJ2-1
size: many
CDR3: CASSLARPPTNEQFF
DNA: TGTGCCAGCAGCTTAGCGCGCCCGCCGACTAATGAGCAGTTCTTC

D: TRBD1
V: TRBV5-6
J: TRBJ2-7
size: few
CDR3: CASSGDSIGYEQYF
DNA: TGTGCCAGCAGCGGGGACAGTATCGGCTACGAGCAGTACTTC

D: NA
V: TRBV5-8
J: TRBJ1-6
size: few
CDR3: CASSWTVDSPLHF
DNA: TGTGCCAGCAGCTGGACGGTAGATTCACCCCTCCACTTT

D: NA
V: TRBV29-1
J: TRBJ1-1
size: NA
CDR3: CSSLWRTEAFF
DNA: TGCAGCTCCCTCTGGCGCACTGAAGCTTTCTTT

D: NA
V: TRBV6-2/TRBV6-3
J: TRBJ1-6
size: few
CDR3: CASSYQHRSGNSPLHF
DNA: TGTGCCAGCAGTTATCAACACAGGAGTGGTAATTCACCCCTCCACTTT

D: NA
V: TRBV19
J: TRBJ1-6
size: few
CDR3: CASSMGRGDLHF
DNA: TGTGCCAGTAGTATGGGGCGGGGAGACCTCCACTTT

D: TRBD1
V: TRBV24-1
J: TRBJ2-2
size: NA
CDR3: CATSGSGGNTGELFF
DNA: TGTGCCACCAGTGGTTCAGGGGGAAACACCGGGGAGCTGTTTTTT

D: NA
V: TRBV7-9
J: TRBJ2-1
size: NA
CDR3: CASSAGTVEFF
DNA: TGTGCCAGCAGCGCCGGGACCGTCGAATTCTTC

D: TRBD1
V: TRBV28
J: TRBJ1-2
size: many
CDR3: CASSFTTGYGYTF
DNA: TGTGCCAGCAGTTTCACGACAGGGTATGGCTACACCTTC

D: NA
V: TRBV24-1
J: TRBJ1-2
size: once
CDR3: CATSEPGQPNGYTF
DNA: TGTGCCACCAGTGAACCAGGTCAGCCGAACGGCTACACCTTC

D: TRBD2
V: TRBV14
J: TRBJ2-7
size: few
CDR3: CASSQEAGQDEQYF
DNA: TGTGCCAGCAGCCAAGAAGCGGGGCAGGACGAGCAGTACTTC

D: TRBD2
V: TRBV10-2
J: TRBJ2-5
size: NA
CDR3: CASGIRLAGVMETQYF
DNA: TGCGCCAGCGGAATCAGACTAGCGGGGGTTATGGAGACCCAGTACTTC